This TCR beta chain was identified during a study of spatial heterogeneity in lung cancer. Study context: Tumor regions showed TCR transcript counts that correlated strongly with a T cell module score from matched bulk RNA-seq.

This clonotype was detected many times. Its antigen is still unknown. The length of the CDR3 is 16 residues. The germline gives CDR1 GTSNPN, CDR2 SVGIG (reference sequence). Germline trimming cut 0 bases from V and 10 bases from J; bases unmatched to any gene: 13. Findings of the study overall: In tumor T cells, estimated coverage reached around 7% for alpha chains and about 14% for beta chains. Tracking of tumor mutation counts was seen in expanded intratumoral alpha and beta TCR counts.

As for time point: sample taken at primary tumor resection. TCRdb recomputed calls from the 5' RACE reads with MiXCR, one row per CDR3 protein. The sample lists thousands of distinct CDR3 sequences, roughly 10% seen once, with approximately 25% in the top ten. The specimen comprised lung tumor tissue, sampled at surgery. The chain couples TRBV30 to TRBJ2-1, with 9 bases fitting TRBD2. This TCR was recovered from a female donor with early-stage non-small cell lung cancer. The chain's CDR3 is CAWSVPLAGGPGEQFF. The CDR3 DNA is TGTGCCTGGAGTGTCCCACTTGCGGGAGGGCCGGGAGAGCAGTTCTTC.